This T cell receptor (beta chain) is from a study of T cell repertoires in chronic hepatitis B (dated by TCRdb to about 2019). The CDR3 sequence holds 15 residues, the cysteine and phenylalanine included. Kept here is only the CDR3 DNA, which spans 45 bases and is read in frame from base 1. V loses 0 bases of germline sequence and J loses 1 base, and the interval between the two ends is 9 bases. The germline V gene sets CDR1 to MNHEY and CDR2 to SVGAGI. Worth noting for this clone: The sample holds no much larger clone one base away, and base qualities are not on file.

The method behind the library was the immunoSEQ multiplex PCR assay. As stored in TCRdb, this immuneACCESS dataset retains in-frame rearrangements with V and J assigned. A fraction of the clones does not appear; measured against another copy, unresolved V genes explain less than half of the discrepancy, and the remainder lacks a known reason. The sample table shows around 200 clones, and roughly 80% are seen once. Around 45% of the sample is held by the ten biggest clonotypes. The sequencing input was HBV core (core169) epitope-specific CD8+ T cells from PBMCs. The V and J segments used are TRBV6-5 and TRBJ1-1; a tentative D call is TRBD1 (6 bases match). The receptor's source is a human donor with chronic hepatitis B virus infection. The nucleotide sequence reads TGTGCCAGCAGTTACTCACAGGGTAGGAACACTGAAGCTTTCTTT. Its coded protein is CASSYSQGRNTEAFF.